This is a list of T cell receptor beta chains from one sample in a study of T-cell reconstitution after alpha-beta-depleted transplantation in children. TCRdb used MiXCR to reprocess the PCR reads, holding one entry per CDR3 protein. The table includes 250,000 or so distinct CDR3 sequences, 20% to 30% detected once. The specimen comprised PBMCs, mostly from graft donor cells, sampled 360 days after TCRalphabeta/CD19-depleted stem cell transplant. The receptor set was obtained from a female patient aged 2-9 years who had a stem cell transplant for congenital amegakaryocytic thrombocytopenia, so the T cells may come from the graft donor. CDR3s include the opening cysteine and the closing phenylalanine or tryptophan. The D gene is left open where the match is weak. Only some rows state a clone size, as once, few, many or a class for expanded clones.

CDR3 protein | CDR3 DNA | V gene | D gene | clone size | J gene
CSAREPGGWGNIQYF | TGCAGTGCTAGGGAGCCAGGGGGCTGGGGAAACATTCAGTACTTC | TRBV20-1 | TRBD1 | NA | TRBJ2-4
CASRWGDRGLNYGYTF | TGCGCCAGCAGATGGGGGGACAGGGGCCTTAACTATGGCTACACCTTC | TRBV5-1 | TRBD1 | NA | TRBJ1-2
CASSQEVAPRGGYTF | TGTGCCAGCAGCCAAGAAGTGGCCCCCAGGGGCGGCTACACCTTC | TRBV3-1 | NA | many | TRBJ1-2
CASWTAYEQYF | TGTGCCAGCTGGACAGCCTACGAGCAGTACTTC | TRBV2 | NA | few | TRBJ2-7
CASSKGDQETQYF | TGTGCCAGCAGTAAGGGGGACCAAGAGACCCAGTACTTC | TRBV2 | NA | NA | TRBJ2-5
CASSTGQRTGELFF | TGTGCCAGCAGCACCGGACAACGTACCGGGGAGCTGTTTTTT | TRBV7-2 | NA | few | TRBJ2-2
CASSPDRRTGNTIYF | TGTGCCAGCAGTCCTGACAGGAGAACTGGAAACACCATATATTTT | TRBV7-2 | NA | NA | TRBJ1-3
CAISSSLQNEQFF | TGTGCCATCTCGAGTAGTTTGCAGAATGAGCAGTTCTTC | TRBV10-3 | NA | NA | TRBJ2-1
CASTGLSTDTQYF | TGTGCCAGCACAGGGTTAAGCACAGATACGCAGTATTTT | TRBV6-1 | NA | NA | TRBJ2-3
CASSLVGEETQYF | TGTGCCAGCAGTTTAGTGGGGGAAGAGACCCAGTACTTC | TRBV12-3/TRBV12-4 | NA | many | TRBJ2-5
CASRRAGSGTDTQYF | TGTGCCAGCAGGAGAGCGGGGTCTGGCACAGATACGCAGTATTTT | TRBV12-3/TRBV12-4 | TRBD2 | many | TRBJ2-3
CASSLSGTSGSYEQYF | TGTGCCAGCAGTTTATCCGGGACTAGCGGTTCCTACGAGCAGTACTTC | TRBV12-3/TRBV12-4 | TRBD2 | few | TRBJ2-7
CASNTRFSGNTIYF | TGTGCCAGCAACACACGGTTCTCTGGAAACACCATATATTTT | TRBV11-2 | NA | NA | TRBJ1-3
CASSETGLAAYNEQFF | TGTGCCAGCAGCGAAACAGGACTAGCGGCGTACAATGAGCAGTTCTTC | TRBV7-9 | TRBD2 | NA | TRBJ2-1
CATSAVGSSYNEQFF | TGTGCCACCTCAGCCGTGGGGAGCTCCTACAATGAGCAGTTCTTC | TRBV15 | NA | NA | TRBJ2-1
CASSVTSGRSGELFF | TGTGCCAGCAGTGTAACTAGCGGGAGGAGCGGGGAGCTGTTTTTT | TRBV7-6 | TRBD2 | NA | TRBJ2-2
CASSLYRGIDGYTF | TGTGCCAGCAGTTTGTACAGGGGAATTGATGGCTACACCTTC | TRBV27 | TRBD1 | NA | TRBJ1-2
CAINEGASDTQYF | TGTGCCATCAACGAGGGGGCCTCAGATACGCAGTATTTT | TRBV10-3 | TRBD1 | few | TRBJ2-3
CSAGGLAGDPYNEQFF | TGCAGTGCTGGGGGACTAGCGGGAGACCCCTACAATGAGCAGTTCTTC | TRBV20-1 | TRBD2 | many | TRBJ2-1
CASRTTGRNTEAFF | TGTGCCAGCAGAACAACCGGGAGAAACACTGAAGCTTTCTTT | TRBV28 | NA | NA | TRBJ1-1
CASSQRDYNEQFF | TGTGCCAGCAGCCAAAGGGACTACAATGAGCAGTTCTTC | TRBV5-5 | NA | NA | TRBJ2-1
CASSKREGSRGYTF | TGTGCCAGCAGCAAACGGGAAGGGTCCCGTGGCTACACCTTC | TRBV21-1 | NA | NA | TRBJ1-2
CANRASTSTDTQYF | TGTGCTAACAGGGCATCCACTAGCACAGATACGCAGTATTTT | TRBV12-3/TRBV12-4 | NA | NA | TRBJ2-3
CASSPGQGGFEKLFF | TGTGCCAGCAGTCCGGGACAGGGAGGTTTTGAAAAACTGTTTTTT | TRBV12-3/TRBV12-4 | TRBD1 | NA | TRBJ1-4
CASSQGASGSSYEQYF | TGCGCCAGCAGCCAAGGTGCTAGCGGGAGCTCCTACGAGCAGTACTTC | TRBV4-3 | TRBD2 | few | TRBJ2-7
CASSQVNEQFF | TGCGCCAGCAGCCAAGTAAATGAGCAGTTCTTC | TRBV4-1 | NA | few | TRBJ2-1
CSARVTSGFYNEQFF | TGCAGTGCTAGAGTCACTAGCGGGTTCTACAATGAGCAGTTCTTC | TRBV20-1 | TRBD2 | NA | TRBJ2-1
CASSRGAARNTEAFF | TGTGCCAGTAGCCGGGGGGCGGCAAGGAACACTGAAGCTTTCTTT | TRBV19 | NA | NA | TRBJ1-1
CASSLRGPPLNTEAFF | TGTGCCAGCAGCCTCAGGGGGCCACCTTTGAACACTGAAGCTTTCTTT | TRBV12-3/TRBV12-4 | TRBD1 | few | TRBJ1-1
CSARKTGLAFGELFF | TGCAGTGCAAGAAAAACGGGACTAGCGTTCGGGGAGCTGTTTTTT | TRBV20-1 | TRBD2 | NA | TRBJ2-2
CAISDGIGQGSWF | TGTGCCATCAGTGACGGAATAGGACAGGGCAGTTGGTTC | TRBV10-3 | TRBD1 | NA | TRBJ2-7
CASSQERKTGGQPQHF | TGCGCCAGCAGCCAAGAGCGCAAGACGGGGGGTCAGCCCCAGCATTTT | TRBV4-1 | NA | NA | TRBJ1-5
CASSNYIGLAVFEQFF | TGTGCCAGCTCTAATTATATAGGCCTAGCGGTTTTCGAGCAGTTCTTC | TRBV7-6 | TRBD2 | NA | TRBJ2-1
CASSQDASLGRQYF | TGCGCCAGCAGCCAGGACGCTTCCCTCGGGAGGCAGTACTTC | TRBV5-1 | NA | few | TRBJ2-7
CASSRPGQYYEQYF | TGTGCCAGCAGCCGACCGGGACAGTACTACGAGCAGTACTTC | TRBV11-2 | TRBD1 | NA | TRBJ2-7
CASSTGTDTQYF | TGTGCCAGCAGTACAGGAACAGATACGCAGTATTTT | TRBV12-3/TRBV12-4 | NA | many | TRBJ2-3
CASSSTSSFPETQYF | TGTGCCAGCAGCTCAACCTCTTCCTTCCCAGAGACCCAGTACTTC | TRBV7-6 | NA | few | TRBJ2-5
CSARELQGYGYTF | TGCAGTGCTAGAGAACTCCAGGGCTATGGCTACACCTTC | TRBV20-1 | NA | NA | TRBJ1-2
CCAWPTGGRDNEQFF | TGCTGTGCTTGGCCGACAGGGGGAAGGGACAATGAGCAGTTCTTC | TRBV20-1 | TRBD1 | NA | TRBJ2-1
CASSLGQATNEKLFF | TGTGCCAGCAGCTTGGGACAGGCAACTAATGAAAAACTGTTTTTT | TRBV7-9 | TRBD1 | few | TRBJ1-4
CAWRGTSAFF | TGTGCCTGGAGAGGTACATCGGCTTTCTTT | TRBV30 | NA | NA | TRBJ1-1
CATCWDRGGEQYF | TGTGCCACCTGCTGGGACAGGGGGGGCGAGCAGTACTTC | TRBV28 | TRBD1 | NA | TRBJ2-7
CASRQWTGNEPQHF | TGTGCCAGCAGGCAGTGGACGGGCAATGAGCCCCAGCATTTT | TRBV7-1 | NA | NA | TRBJ1-5
CASSQAQGAIEAFF | TGTGCCAGCAGCCAAGCACAGGGGGCGATTGAAGCTTTCTTT | TRBV3-1 | TRBD1 | few | TRBJ1-1
CSAPQGLVNEQFF | TGCAGTGCGCCACAGGGCTTGGTCAATGAGCAGTTCTTC | TRBV20-1 | NA | NA | TRBJ2-1
CSVEDGAGMNGYTF | TGCAGCGTTGAAGACGGGGCAGGGATGAATGGCTACACCTTC | TRBV29-1 | NA | many | TRBJ1-2
CASSQGKATYNEQFF | TGCGCCAGCAGCCAAGGAAAGGCCACCTACAATGAGCAGTTCTTC | TRBV4-3 | NA | NA | TRBJ2-1
CASSQFGGAGANVLTF | TGTGCCAGCAGCCAATTTGGGGGGGCTGGGGCCAACGTCCTGACTTTC | TRBV4-2 | TRBD2 | NA | TRBJ2-6
CASRNQGVSPLHF | TGTGCCAGCAGAAACCAGGGGGTTTCACCCCTCCACTTT | TRBV2 | TRBD1 | NA | TRBJ1-6
CASLGASGHTQYF | TGTGCCAGCCTGGGGGCTAGCGGACATACGCAGTATTTT | TRBV3-1 | NA | many | TRBJ2-3
CASSRLPGPNTGELFF | TGTGCCAGCTCACGCTTGCCGGGACCCAACACCGGGGAGCTGTTTTTT | TRBV18 | NA | NA | TRBJ2-2
CASSHLDGVNQPQHF | TGCGCCAGCAGCCACTTGGACGGAGTCAATCAGCCCCAGCATTTT | TRBV4-1 | NA | NA | TRBJ1-5
CASSLEGADTEAFF | TGCGCCAGCAGCTTGGAAGGGGCCGACACTGAAGCTTTCTTT | TRBV5-1 | NA | few | TRBJ1-1
CASSHSQRGYYEQYF | TGTGCCAGCAGCCATTCCCAGAGGGGATACTACGAGCAGTACTTC | TRBV3-1 | NA | many | TRBJ2-7